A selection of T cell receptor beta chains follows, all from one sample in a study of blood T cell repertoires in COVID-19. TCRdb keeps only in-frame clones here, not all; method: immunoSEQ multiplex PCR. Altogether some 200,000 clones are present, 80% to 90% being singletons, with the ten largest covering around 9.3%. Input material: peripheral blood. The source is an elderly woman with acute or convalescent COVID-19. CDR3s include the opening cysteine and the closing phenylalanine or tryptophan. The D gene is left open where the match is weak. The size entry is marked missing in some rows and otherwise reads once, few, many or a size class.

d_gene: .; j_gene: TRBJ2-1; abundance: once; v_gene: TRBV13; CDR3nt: TGTGCCAGCAGCGGACTCGGACCGGACCATGAGCAGTTCTTC; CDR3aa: CASSGLGPDHEQFF
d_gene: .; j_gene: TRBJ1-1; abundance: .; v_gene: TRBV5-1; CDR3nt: TGCGCCAGCAGCTCTCAAACGGACAGCCGAGACACTGAAGCTTTCTTT; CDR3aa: CASSSQTDSRDTEAFF
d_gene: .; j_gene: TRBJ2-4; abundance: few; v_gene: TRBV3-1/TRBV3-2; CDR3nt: TGTGCCAGCAGCCAAGCTGGCATGGCCAAAAACATTCAGTACTTC; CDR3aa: CASSQAGMAKNIQYF
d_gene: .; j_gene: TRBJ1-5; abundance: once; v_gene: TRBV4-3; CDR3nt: TGCGCCAGCAGCCAAGATCGGGGGGCCGCTTCGGGGCCCCAGCATTTT; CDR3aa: CASSQDRGAASGPQHF
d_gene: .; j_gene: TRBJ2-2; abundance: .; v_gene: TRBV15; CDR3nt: TGTGCCACCAGCTGGCCGGCTTTCCAGGGAGGTCGCACCGGGGAGCTGTTTTTT; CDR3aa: CATSWPAFQGGRTGELFF
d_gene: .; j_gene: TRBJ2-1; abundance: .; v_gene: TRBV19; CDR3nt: TGTGCCAGTAGCCCTACAGGGCCCAGCTCCTACAATGAGCAGTTCTTC; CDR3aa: CASSPTGPSSYNEQFF
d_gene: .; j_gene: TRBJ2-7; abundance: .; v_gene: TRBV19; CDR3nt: TGTGCCAGTAGTTCACCCGGGTTGACCTACGAGCAGTACTTC; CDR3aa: CASSSPGLTYEQYF
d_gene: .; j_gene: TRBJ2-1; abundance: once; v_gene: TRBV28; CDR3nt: TGTGCCAGCAGACTTACTATTAGCGATGAGCAGTTCTTC; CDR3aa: CASRLTISDEQFF
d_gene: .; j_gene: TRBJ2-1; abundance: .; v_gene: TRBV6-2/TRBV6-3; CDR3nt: TGTGCCAGCACCCCCAGGGGGGTTGGGTACAATGAGCAGTTCTTC; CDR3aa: CASTPRGVGYNEQFF
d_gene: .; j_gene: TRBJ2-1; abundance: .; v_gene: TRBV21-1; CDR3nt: TGTGCCAGCAGCGCTAGCGGGAGGTGGAATGAGCAGTTCTTC; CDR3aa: CASSASGRWNEQFF
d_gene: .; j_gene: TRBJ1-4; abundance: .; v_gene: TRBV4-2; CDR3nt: TGTGCCAGCAGCCACGGGGGTTTGGGGGGTGGGAATGAAAAACTGTTTTTT; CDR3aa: CASSHGGLGGGNEKLFF
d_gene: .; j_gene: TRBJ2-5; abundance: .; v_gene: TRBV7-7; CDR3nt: TGTGCTAGCAGCCCCGGTCGGGGCCAAGAGACCCAGTACTTC; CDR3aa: CASSPGRGQETQYF
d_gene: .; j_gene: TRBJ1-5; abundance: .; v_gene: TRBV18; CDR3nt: TGTGCCAGCTCACCAGGGGGGTTTCAGCCCCAGCATTTT; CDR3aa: CASSPGGFQPQHF
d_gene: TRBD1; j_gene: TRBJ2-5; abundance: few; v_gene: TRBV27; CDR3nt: TGTGCCAGCAGTTTTGAGGGGGCGGAGACCCAGTACTTC; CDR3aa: CASSFEGAETQYF
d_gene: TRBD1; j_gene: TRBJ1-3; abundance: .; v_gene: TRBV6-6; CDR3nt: TGTGCCAGCAGTTCGTACAGGGGGTCCGGAAACACCATATATTTT; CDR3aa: CASSSYRGSGNTIYF
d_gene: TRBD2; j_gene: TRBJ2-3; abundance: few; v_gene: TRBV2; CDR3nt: TGTGCCAGCAGTGTACTAGCGGGAGGAGGTAGCACAGATACGCAGTATTTT; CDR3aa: CASSVLAGGGSTDTQYF
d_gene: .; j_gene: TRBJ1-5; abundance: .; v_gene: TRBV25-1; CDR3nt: TGTGCCAGCAGTGAATCCCAGGGCTACCAGCCCCAGCATTTT; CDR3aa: CASSESQGYQPQHF
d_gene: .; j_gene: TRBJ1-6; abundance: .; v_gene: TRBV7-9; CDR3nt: TGTGCCGGGAGACGGGACACGGATTCACCCCTCCACTTT; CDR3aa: CAGRRDTDSPLHF
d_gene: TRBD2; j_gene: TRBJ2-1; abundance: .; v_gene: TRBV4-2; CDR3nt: TGTGCCAGCAGCCAAGAAACAAGCGGGAGCTCCTACAATGAGCAGTTCTTC; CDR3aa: CASSQETSGSSYNEQFF
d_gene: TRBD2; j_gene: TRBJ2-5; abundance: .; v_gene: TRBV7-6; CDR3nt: TGTGCCAGCATTGTTACTAGCGGGGGGGCGGAGACCCAGTACTTC; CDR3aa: CASIVTSGGAETQYF
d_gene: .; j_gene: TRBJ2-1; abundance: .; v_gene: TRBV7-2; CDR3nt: TGTGCCAGCAGCTTCGACCTGGCGGAAAATGAGCAGTTCTTC; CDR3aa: CASSFDLAENEQFF
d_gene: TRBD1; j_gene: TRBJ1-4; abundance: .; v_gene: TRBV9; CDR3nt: TGTGCCAGCAGCGCATTTGTGGGACAGGGTAATGAAAAACTGTTTTTT; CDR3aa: CASSAFVGQGNEKLFF
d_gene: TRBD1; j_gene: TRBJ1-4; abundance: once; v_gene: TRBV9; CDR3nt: TGTGCCAGCAGCGTAGGAGGACAGGGGTTCACTAATGAAAAACTGTTTTTT; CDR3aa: CASSVGGQGFTNEKLFF
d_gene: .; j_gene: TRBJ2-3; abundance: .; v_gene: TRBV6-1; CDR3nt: TGTGCCAGCAGTGACGGTGTCGTGGGCACAGATACGCAGTATTTT; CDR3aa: CASSDGVVGTDTQYF
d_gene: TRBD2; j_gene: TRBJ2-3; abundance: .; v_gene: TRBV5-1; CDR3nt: TGCGCCAGCAGCTTGGGAGGGTCTAGCGGGGGCCGCACGCAGTATTTT; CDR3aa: CASSLGGSSGGRTQYF
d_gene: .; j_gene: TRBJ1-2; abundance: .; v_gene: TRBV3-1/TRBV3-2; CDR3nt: TGTGCCAGCAGCCACGGTGTGAGCTATGGCTACACCTTC; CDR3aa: CASSHGVSYGYTF
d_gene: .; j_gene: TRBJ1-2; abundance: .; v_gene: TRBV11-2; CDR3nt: TGTGCCAGCAGCCCCCTACGGGGAAATGGAGGCTACACCTTC; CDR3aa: CASSPLRGNGGYTF
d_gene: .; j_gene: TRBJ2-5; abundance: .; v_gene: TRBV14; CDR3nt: TGTGCCAGCAGCCATCCGGCGGAGGAGACCCAGTACTTC; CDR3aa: CASSHPAEETQYF
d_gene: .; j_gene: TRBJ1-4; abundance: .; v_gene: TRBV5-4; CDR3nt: TGTGCCAGCAGCCAGCTGGAAAATCACCCCGGAGCTGAAAAACTGTTTTTT; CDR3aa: CASSQLENHPGAEKLFF
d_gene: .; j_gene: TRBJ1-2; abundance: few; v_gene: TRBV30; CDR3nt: TGTGCCTGGAGTGGTGACAGGACGTCTCAGGGCTACACCTTC; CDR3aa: CAWSGDRTSQGYTF
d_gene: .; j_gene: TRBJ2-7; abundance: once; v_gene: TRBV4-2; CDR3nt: TGTGCCAGCAGCCAAGGAGCTCACGAGGAGCAGTACTTC; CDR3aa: CASSQGAHEEQYF
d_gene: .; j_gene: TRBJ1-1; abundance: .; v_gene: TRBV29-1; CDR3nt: TGCAGCGTCGTCCGGGACACAGCAGGGACCACTGAAGCTTTCTTT; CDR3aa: CSVVRDTAGTTEAFF
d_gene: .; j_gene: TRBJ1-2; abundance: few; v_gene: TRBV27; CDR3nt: TGTGCCAGCAGACCCGTGGACAGAAGTCATGGCTACACCTTC; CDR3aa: CASRPVDRSHGYTF
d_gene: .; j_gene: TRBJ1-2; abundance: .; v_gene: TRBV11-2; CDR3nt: TGTGCCAGCAGCTTAGATCCTAGGGGAGGGGATGGCTACACCTTC; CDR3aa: CASSLDPRGGDGYTF
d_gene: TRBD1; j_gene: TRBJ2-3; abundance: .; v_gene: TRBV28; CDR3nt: TGTGCCAGCAGCTCGGACAGGCCCAACGATACGCAGTATTTT; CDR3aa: CASSSDRPNDTQYF
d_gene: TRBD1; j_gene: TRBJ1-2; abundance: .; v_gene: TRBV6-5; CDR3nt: TGTGCCAGCAAAGACAGGGGCATCTATGGCTACACCTTC; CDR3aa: CASKDRGIYGYTF
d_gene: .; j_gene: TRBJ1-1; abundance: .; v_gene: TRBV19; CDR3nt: TGTGCCAGTAGTCCGAGGACAGAGGGAGACACTGAAGCTTTCTTT; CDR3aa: CASSPRTEGDTEAFF